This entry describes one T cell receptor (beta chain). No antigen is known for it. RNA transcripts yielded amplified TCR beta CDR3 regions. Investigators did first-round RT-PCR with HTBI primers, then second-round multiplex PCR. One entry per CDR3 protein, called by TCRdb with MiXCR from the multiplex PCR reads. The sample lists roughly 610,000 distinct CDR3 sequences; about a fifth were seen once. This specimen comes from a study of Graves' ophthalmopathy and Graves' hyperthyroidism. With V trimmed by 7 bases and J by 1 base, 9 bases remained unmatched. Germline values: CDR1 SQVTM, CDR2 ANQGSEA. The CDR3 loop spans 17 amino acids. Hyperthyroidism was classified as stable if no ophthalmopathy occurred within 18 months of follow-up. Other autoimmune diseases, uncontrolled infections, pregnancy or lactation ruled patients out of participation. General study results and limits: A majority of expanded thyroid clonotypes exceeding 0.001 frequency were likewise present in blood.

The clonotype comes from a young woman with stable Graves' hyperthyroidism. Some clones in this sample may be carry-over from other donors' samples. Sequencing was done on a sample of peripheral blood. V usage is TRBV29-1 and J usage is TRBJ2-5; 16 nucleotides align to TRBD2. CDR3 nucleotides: TGCAGCGGGATGGGACTAGCGGGGGGGCCCGCCCAAGAGACCCAGTACTTC. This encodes CSGMGLAGGPAQETQYF.